A selection of T cell receptor beta chains follows, all from one sample in a study of T cell changes during pregnancy in multiple sclerosis. The protocol was immunoSEQ multiplex PCR, while the TCRdb copy is restricted to in-frame clones and leaves out a portion. The sample records more than 85,000 clones, 90% to 95% being singletons. Here the sequenced sample was peripheral blood, taken in the third trimester of pregnancy. The receptors were sampled from a female donor in good health, enrolled as a control in a pregnancy study. CDR3s include the opening cysteine and the closing phenylalanine or tryptophan. A D gene is named only where the DNA matches it firmly. The size entry is marked missing in some rows and otherwise reads once, few, many or a size class.

>TRBV5-1|TRBD1|.|TRBJ2-4
CASSSPGTGGIQYF
>TRBV4-2|TRBD1|.|TRBJ2-6
CASSQGVPGQGAGGANVLTF
>TRBV7-9|TRBD2|once|TRBJ2-1
CASSLTSGNYNEQFF
>TRBV4-2|TRBD2|once|TRBJ2-7
CASSPSASGYEQYF
>TRBV5-1|.|.|TRBJ2-1
CASSLQGAGSYNEQFF
>TRBV11-2|.|.|TRBJ2-7
CASSPRQGGYEQYF
>TRBV5-1|TRBD2|.|TRBJ2-7
CASSLGGGLAGNYEQYF
>TRBV18|TRBD1|.|TRBJ1-3
CASSPTVGQGAGNTIYF
>TRBV5-6|TRBD2|.|TRBJ2-2
CASSLGPGGREELFF
>TRBV2|TRBD2|.|TRBJ2-7
CASNTPGLADSYEQYF
>TRBV25-1|TRBD2|.|TRBJ2-3
CASSTTSGTSTDTQYF
>TRBV4-1|.|.|TRBJ2-1
CASSQGVGGRPYNEQFF
>TRBV5-4|TRBD2|.|TRBJ2-7
CASSTPAGGEQYF
>TRBV11-2|.|once|TRBJ2-1
CASSSPPLGTYNEQFF
>TRBV7-2|TRBD2|.|TRBJ2-3
CASSLFTGGVTDTQYF
>TRBV6-5|TRBD1|once|TRBJ2-7
CASRQTGQGVEQYF
>TRBV14|TRBD1|.|TRBJ2-7
CASSHWNRGEHRRNEQYF
>TRBV9|.|.|TRBJ2-7
CASSVENGNPYEQYF
>TRBV19|TRBD1|.|TRBJ1-4
CASRLFWTGGGTNEKLFF
>TRBV2|TRBD1|few|TRBJ1-5
CASNYDRGGGQPQHF
>TRBV27|.|once|TRBJ2-7
CASSLSVASYEQYF
>TRBV25-1|.|.|TRBJ2-7
CASSGHSSSYEQYF
>TRBV30|.|once|TRBJ1-1
CAWNWDSNTEAFF
>TRBV7-6|TRBD2|.|TRBJ2-3
CASSLGLAGGNTDTQYF
>TRBV5-1|.|.|TRBJ2-7
CASSLGGRGYGEQYF
>TRBV28|.|.|TRBJ2-2
CATLRDRSTGELFF
>TRBV5-4|.|.|TRBJ2-7
CASSLSGSSYEQYF
>TRBV5-1|TRBD2|.|TRBJ2-1
CASSGRAHNEQFF
>TRBV28|.|.|TRBJ1-5
CASTTGGRKAQHF
>TRBV7-9|TRBD1|.|TRBJ1-1
CASSLGGTGGNTEAFF
>TRBV4-1|.|.|TRBJ1-3
CASSQDRVTGNTIYF
>TRBV5-4|TRBD1|.|TRBJ2-3
CASSSATGGAGTDTQYF
>TRBV5-4|TRBD2|.|TRBJ2-5
CASSPTSAQGETQYF
>TRBV5-1|.|.|TRBJ1-4
CASSLGVGGPNEKLFF
>TRBV27|.|.|TRBJ1-5
CASSPAGSNQPQHF
>TRBV2|.|.|TRBJ2-5
CASTRGGGRSQETQYF
>TRBV11-2|TRBD2|.|TRBJ2-3
CASSLDGPGGVDTQYF
>TRBV11-2|TRBD2|.|TRBJ2-7
CASSLEGGETYEQYF
>TRBV19|.|once|TRBJ1-1
CASKRREMNTEAFF
>TRBV27|TRBD2|.|TRBJ2-7
CASSFYGTRWGEQYF
>TRBV14|.|.|TRBJ2-7
CASSQGVYVEGMEEQYF
>TRBV7-2|.|.|TRBJ2-7
CASSLGLTREYF
>TRBV30|TRBD1|.|TRBJ1-4
CAWRPAGTGREKLFF
>TRBV2|TRBD1|.|TRBJ1-2
CASRDRDYGYTF
>TRBV7-8|TRBD2|.|TRBJ2-1
CASSPEGLADRGVRIDEQFF